The 6 T cell receptor beta chains reported below all come from one sample, sequenced in a study of shared clonotypes between healthy human individuals. Produced via immunoSEQ multiplex PCR; TCRdb's table is partial and in-frame only. Of roughly 2.6 million clones listed, more than 90% were seen once; the top ten hold over 0.12%. The sequencing input was naive CD4+ T cells sorted from blood. As to subset: CD45RA+ positively selected. The receptors stem from a man younger than 35 in good health.

The CDR3 region has the DNA TGTGCCAGCAGTTACGGGGGACAGCCCGGAACCTTC. Protein product: CASSYGGQPGTF. The chain is built from TRBV6-5 and TRBJ1-2; 7 nucleotides agree with TRBD1. V trimming: 2 bases; J trimming: 14 bases; junction bases outside the gene matches: 8. The CDR3 is made up of 12 amino acids. The germline V gene has CDR1 MNHEY and CDR2 SVGAGI.

The gene calls are TRBV30 and TRBJ2-3, with TRBD2 as a possible D gene (6 bases). Germline V gene sequence: CDR1 GTSNPN, CDR2 SVGIG (reference sequence). CDR3 size: 17 residues. Trimming left V 5 bases short and J 2 bases short, with 23 bases between. DNA for the CDR3: TGTGCCTGGGCTAGCGCCGCTACGATTATTTTCACAGATACGCAGTATTTT. This translates into CAWASAATIIFTDTQYF.

This chain links TRBV5-6 with TRBJ2-3; 9 bases are a match to TRBD2. Germline V gene lookup returns CDR1 SGHDT and CDR2 YYEEEE. The CDR3 has 16 amino acids. The V and J ends lost 0 bases and 5 bases, in that order; junction bases with no gene match: 7. The CDR3 loop is CASSLELAGAVDTQYF. In nucleotides, the CDR3 is TGTGCCAGCAGCTTGGAGTTAGCGGGGGCCGTAGATACGCAGTATTTT.

Concerning this clone itself: Other DNA sequences within the sample encode an identical CDR3. The chain combines TRBV2 with TRBJ2-7; the D call may be TRBD1 or TRBD2 (5 bases each). The germline V and J ends were trimmed by 3 bases and 1 base, with 10 bases remaining between them. The CDR3 is 14 residues long. Germline V CDR1 and CDR2: SNHLY, FYNNEI. CDR3 bases: TGTGCCAGCAGTGAGGGACGGAAGTCCTACGAGCAGTACTTC. It is translated as CASSEGRKSYEQYF.

The chain uses TRBV6-1 and TRBJ1-1; 11 nucleotides line up with TRBD1. Germline-derived CDR1 and CDR2 are MNHNS and SASEGT. Losses at the gene ends were 2 bases for V and 5 bases for J; bases not matched to a gene: 7. The CDR3 sequence is 16 residues long. The CDR3 region is CASSERGTGGWTEAFF. The CDR3 DNA follows: TGTGCCAGCAGTGAAAGGGGGACAGGGGGTTGGACTGAAGCTTTCTTT.

This chain joins TRBV5-1 and TRBJ2-7; 9 nucleotides line up with TRBD2. Germline V gene sequence: CDR1 SGHRS, CDR2 YFSETQ. The CDR3 is 15 amino acids. V was clipped by 1 base and J by 0 bases; unmatched bases: 2. The CDR3 nucleotides are TGCGCCAGCAGCTTGATAGCGGGGGCCTCCTACGAGCAGTACTTC. Translating gives CASSLIAGASYEQYF.